This T cell receptor beta chain was sequenced during a study of response to subunit inactivated influenza vaccine. Study findings and constraints: Few additional T cells are recruited per seasonal influenza vaccination, authors suggested.

This clonotype was found a few times. The target antigen is unknown. TCRdb analysed the RT-PCR reads with MiXCR anew, one entry per CDR3 protein. Here the sample spans about 700,000 distinct CDR3 sequences, around 13% being singletons. The CDR3 covers 18 residues. Germline trimming cut 6 bases from V and 0 bases from J; bases unmatched to any gene: 10. The sequenced sample was PBMCs from blood, obtained 14 to 15 days before vaccination. V gene TRBV12-3 or TRBV12-4 combines with J gene TRBJ2-6; 8 nucleotides agree with TRBD1. The receptor was isolated from a man aged 45 to 65 who received an inactivated influenza vaccine. The CDR3 sequence is CASSLTLGQGSGANVLTF. The CDR3, as DNA: TGTGCCAGCAGCCTTACCTTAGGACAGGGCTCTGGGGCCAACGTCCTGACTTTC.